This T cell receptor (beta chain) was identified in a study of siplizumab effects on memory and regulatory T cells. Profiled with immunoSEQ multiplex PCR; TCRdb holds only in-frame clones, not every one. Here the sample spans tens of thousands of clones, more than 80% being singletons. About this clone: Its antigen is as yet unknown.

Study findings and constraints: Alloreactive sequences traceable to unstimulated CD4+ memory cells declined significantly under siplizumab. About 75-97% of proliferating CD4+ or CD8+ clones had no assignable naive or memory phenotype. The Treg-derived share of mappable alloreactive CD4+ clones averaged about 74% with siplizumab and about 30% in controls. Proliferating Tregs in siplizumab cultures were never verified as suppressive.

The clonotype originates from a human donor in good health. Sample: naive CD4+ T cells sorted from blood.

The chain's CDR3 is CASSQAGVGGYTF. The CDR3 DNA is TGCGCCAGCAGCCAAGCAGGGGTGGGTGGCTACACCTTC. This chain uses TRBV4-1 with TRBJ1-2; D possibly corresponds to TRBD1 (6 bases). The V end lost 1 base, the J end lost 7 bases, and 10 bases lay between the germline ends. CDR3 size: 13 residues. The germline V gene has CDR1 MGHRA and CDR2 YSYEKL.